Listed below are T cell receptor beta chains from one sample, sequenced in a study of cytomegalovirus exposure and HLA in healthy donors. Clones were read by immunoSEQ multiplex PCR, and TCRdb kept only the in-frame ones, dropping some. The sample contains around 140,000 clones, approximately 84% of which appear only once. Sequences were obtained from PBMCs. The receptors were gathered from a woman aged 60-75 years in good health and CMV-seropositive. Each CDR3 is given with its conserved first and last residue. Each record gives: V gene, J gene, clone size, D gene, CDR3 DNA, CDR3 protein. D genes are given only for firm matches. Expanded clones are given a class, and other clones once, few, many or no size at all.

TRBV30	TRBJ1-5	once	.	TGTGCCTGGAGTCCTTCAGGTCTGAGACAGCCCCAGCATTTT	CAWSPSGLRQPQHF
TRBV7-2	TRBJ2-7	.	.	TGTGCCAGCAGCTCAAACGGAGGCAGAACCTACGAGCAGTACTTC	CASSSNGGRTYEQYF
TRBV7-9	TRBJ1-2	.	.	TGTGCCAGCAGCTTAGCCCGCGGCCCCTTGAGTGGCTACACCTTC	CASSLARGPLSGYTF
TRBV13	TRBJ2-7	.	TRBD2	TGTGCCAGCTTGCGGACTAGCGGGACCCACCGCAGGAACGAGCAGTACTTC	CASLRTSGTHRRNEQYF
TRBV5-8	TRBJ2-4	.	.	TGTGCCAGCAGCCCAATTACAGGGATCCCAGCCAAAAACATTCAGTACTTC	CASSPITGIPAKNIQYF
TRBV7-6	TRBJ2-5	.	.	TGTGCCAGCAGCTTAGGGTCGGTCCCCATGGAGACCCAGTACTTC	CASSLGSVPMETQYF
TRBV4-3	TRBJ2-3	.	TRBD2	TGCGCCAGCAGCATACGACTAGCGTACACAGATATGCAGTATTTT	CASSIRLAYTDMQYF
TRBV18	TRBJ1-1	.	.	TGTGCCAGCTCACCTGCACCTATGAACACTGAAGCTTTCTTT	CASSPAPMNTEAFF
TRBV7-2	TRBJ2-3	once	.	TGTGCCAGCAGCTTAAGCCGGACTAGCACAGATACGCAGTATTTT	CASSLSRTSTDTQYF
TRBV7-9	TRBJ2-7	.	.	TGTGCCAGCAGCTTATCCAATAGCTTATCTCCCTACGAGCAGTACTTC	CASSLSNSLSPYEQYF
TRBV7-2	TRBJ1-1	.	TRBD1	TGTGCCAGCAGCTTCCGGGGACAGGGGAACACTGAAGCTTTCTTT	CASSFRGQGNTEAFF
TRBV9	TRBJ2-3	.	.	TGTGCCAGCAGCGTCGGTAGCGGATACACAGATACGCAGTATTTT	CASSVGSGYTDTQYF
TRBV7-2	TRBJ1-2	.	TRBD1	TGTGCCAGCAGCTACACCCGGACAGGGATACGTGGCTACACCTTC	CASSYTRTGIRGYTF
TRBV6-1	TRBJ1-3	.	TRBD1	TGTGCCAGCAGTGAAGGGACAGGTTCTGGAAACACCATATATTTT	CASSEGTGSGNTIYF
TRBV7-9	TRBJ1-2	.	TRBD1	TGTGCCAGCAGCTTACCGGGACAGCCCCCCTATGGCTACACCTTC	CASSLPGQPPYGYTF
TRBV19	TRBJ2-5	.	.	TGTGCCAGTAGCCGAGCTTGGGGCCCAGCAGCAGAGACCCAGTACTTC	CASSRAWGPAAETQYF
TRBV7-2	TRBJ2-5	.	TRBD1	TGTGCCAGCAGCTCGAGGACAGGGGCCGAGCAAGAGACCCAGTACTTC	CASSSRTGAEQETQYF
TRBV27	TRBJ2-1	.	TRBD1	TGTGCCAGCGGATACAGGGGAAATGAGCAGTTCTTC	CASGYRGNEQFF
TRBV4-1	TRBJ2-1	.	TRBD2	TGCGCCAGCAGCCCGGGACTAGCGAAGAGCTCCTACAATGAGCAGTTCTTC	CASSPGLAKSSYNEQFF
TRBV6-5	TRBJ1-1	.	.	TGTGCCAGCACCCATTTGGGAGACATGAACACTGAAGCTTTCTTT	CASTHLGDMNTEAFF
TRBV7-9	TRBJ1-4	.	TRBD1	TGTGCCAGCCCCCAGGGGGTGAATGAAAAACTGTTTTTT	CASPQGVNEKLFF
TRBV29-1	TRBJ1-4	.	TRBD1	TGCAGCGTCCTCCGGGACAGGTCCGTTTCGGGTGAAAAACTGTTTTTT	CSVLRDRSVSGEKLFF
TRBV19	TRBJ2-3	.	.	TGTGCCAGTAGTCCCCGACTAGTAGTTACATCGGATACGCAGTATTTT	CASSPRLVVTSDTQYF
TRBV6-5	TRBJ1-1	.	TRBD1	TGTGCCAGCAGAATGGGACAGGGGAACACTGAAGCTTTCTTT	CASRMGQGNTEAFF
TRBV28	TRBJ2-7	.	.	TGTGCCAGCAGTTCCCCGGCCCGCAGGGGGGCGTACGAGCAGTACTTC	CASSSPARRGAYEQYF
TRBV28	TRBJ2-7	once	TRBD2	TGTGCCAGCAGTCGCTGGACTAGCGGGACCTACGAGCAGTACTTC	CASSRWTSGTYEQYF
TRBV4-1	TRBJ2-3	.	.	TGCGCTAGCAGCCAAGAGGCTGCCAGGGCCGCAGATACGCAGTATTTT	CASSQEAARAADTQYF
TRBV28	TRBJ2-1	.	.	TGTGCCAGCAGTTTCCCAGGAGCGCCCATAAGGGGTGAGCAGTTCTTC	CASSFPGAPIRGEQFF
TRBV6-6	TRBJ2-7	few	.	TGTGCCAGCAGTTACCCCGACAGGTACTACGAGCAGTACTTC	CASSYPDRYYEQYF
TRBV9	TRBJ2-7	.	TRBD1	TGTGCCAGCAGTCACTCGACAGGGGGTCCCTACGAGCAGTACTTC	CASSHSTGGPYEQYF
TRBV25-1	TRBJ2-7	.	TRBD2	TGTGCCAGCAGTGCTCGACCCTCTAGCGGGAAGTACGAGCAGTACTTC	CASSARPSSGKYEQYF
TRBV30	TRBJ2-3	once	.	TGTGCCTGGAGTGCAGGGCGGGGACCCACAGATACGCAGTATTTT	CAWSAGRGPTDTQYF
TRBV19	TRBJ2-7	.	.	TGTGCCAGTAGTATAGGCCCCGGAGCCTCCTACGAGCAGTACTTC	CASSIGPGASYEQYF
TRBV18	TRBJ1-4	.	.	TGTGCCAGCTCACCGGTTTCTAGTCGCGGGAATGAAAAACTGTTTTTT	CASSPVSSRGNEKLFF
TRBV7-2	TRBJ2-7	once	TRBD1	TGTGCCAGCAGCCCAACAGGGGTGGGGGAGCAGTACTTC	CASSPTGVGEQYF
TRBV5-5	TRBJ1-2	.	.	TGTGCCAGCAGCTTGGGGGCGGCGGGGTTTAACTATGGCTACACCTTC	CASSLGAAGFNYGYTF
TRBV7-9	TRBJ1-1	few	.	TGTGCCAGCAGCCACCGAGAGTGGAACACTGAAGCTTTCTTT	CASSHREWNTEAFF
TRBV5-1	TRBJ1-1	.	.	TGCGCCAGCAGCACCACGACAGTGAACACTGAAGCTTTTTTT	CASSTTTVNTEAFF
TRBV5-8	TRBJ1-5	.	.	TGTGCCAGCAGCTTGGGAGATTATAGCAATCAGCCCCAGCATTTT	CASSLGDYSNQPQHF
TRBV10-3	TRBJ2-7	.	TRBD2	TGTGCCATCTCTCGGGCGTCGACTAGCGGTTCCTACGAGCAGTACTTC	CAISRASTSGSYEQYF
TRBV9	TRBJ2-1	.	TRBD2	TGTGCCAGCAGCGACCTAGCGGGAGCAACCTACAATGAGCAGTTCTTC	CASSDLAGATYNEQFF